The rows below give T cell receptor beta chains drawn from one sample of a study of blood T cell repertoires in COVID-19. Using immunoSEQ multiplex PCR, the repertoire was profiled, and TCRdb retains in-frame clones only, with some absent. The sample yields 70,000 to 95,000 clones, around 88% seen once. The sequencing sample was made of peripheral blood. These receptors all stem from a woman aged 80 or over with acute or convalescent COVID-19. CDR3s include the opening cysteine and the closing phenylalanine or tryptophan. Clone size is not always given. Where it is, it says once, few, many or a class for expanded clones.

CDR3 protein: CASSETGGNIQYF
V gene: TRBV7-3
clone size: NA
J gene: TRBJ2-4

CDR3 protein: CASTRQGWDGYTF
V gene: TRBV2
clone size: NA
J gene: TRBJ1-2

CDR3 protein: CASSAGLAGSYEQYF
V gene: TRBV19
clone size: NA
J gene: TRBJ2-7

CDR3 protein: CASSLDRNTEAFF
V gene: TRBV11-1
clone size: NA
J gene: TRBJ1-1

CDR3 protein: CASSLRQAMGMGGYTF
V gene: TRBV5-6
clone size: NA
J gene: TRBJ1-2

CDR3 protein: CASSGWENSPLHF
V gene: TRBV2
clone size: NA
J gene: TRBJ1-6

CDR3 protein: CASSLRYGNTIYF
V gene: TRBV11-2
clone size: NA
J gene: TRBJ1-3

CDR3 protein: CAWSARDRGNQPQHF
V gene: TRBV30
clone size: NA
J gene: TRBJ1-5

CDR3 protein: CSVVGQGGNTEAFF
V gene: TRBV29-1
clone size: NA
J gene: TRBJ1-1

CDR3 protein: CASSHARLRGGGYTF
V gene: TRBV3-1/TRBV3-2
clone size: NA
J gene: TRBJ1-2

CDR3 protein: CASSQRDSREDTQYF
V gene: TRBV3-1/TRBV3-2
clone size: NA
J gene: TRBJ2-3

CDR3 protein: CASSLQRGHQETQYF
V gene: TRBV7-2
clone size: NA
J gene: TRBJ2-5

CDR3 protein: CASSLVSGTGSEDEQFF
V gene: TRBV7-6
clone size: NA
J gene: TRBJ2-1

CDR3 protein: CASSLGQGNEQFF
V gene: TRBV5-1
clone size: NA
J gene: TRBJ2-1

CDR3 protein: CASSSGGLASEQYF
V gene: TRBV5-6
clone size: NA
J gene: TRBJ2-7

CDR3 protein: CASSDSPGQGDPSFYNEQFF
V gene: TRBV21-1
clone size: NA
J gene: TRBJ2-1

CDR3 protein: CASSQPPGQGNTGELFF
V gene: TRBV4-1
clone size: NA
J gene: TRBJ2-2

CDR3 protein: CASRLTGTGSSAEAFF
V gene: TRBV19
clone size: NA
J gene: TRBJ1-1

CDR3 protein: CASSKSNYGYTF
V gene: TRBV12-3/TRBV12-4
clone size: NA
J gene: TRBJ1-2

CDR3 protein: CASSGTSFGTGELFF
V gene: TRBV7-8
clone size: NA
J gene: TRBJ2-2

CDR3 protein: CAIRTPGDEQFF
V gene: TRBV10-3
clone size: NA
J gene: TRBJ2-1

CDR3 protein: CASSKIRGTGPSYEQYF
V gene: TRBV4-2
clone size: NA
J gene: TRBJ2-7

CDR3 protein: CASSQEKGLAAEQFF
V gene: TRBV3-1/TRBV3-2
clone size: NA
J gene: TRBJ2-1

CDR3 protein: CASSAWTGSSGANVLTF
V gene: TRBV2
clone size: once
J gene: TRBJ2-6

CDR3 protein: CASSVDRVSYEQYF
V gene: TRBV9
clone size: NA
J gene: TRBJ2-7

CDR3 protein: CASNLAGSTGELFF
V gene: TRBV9
clone size: NA
J gene: TRBJ2-2

CDR3 protein: CASSQRDRDTGELFF
V gene: TRBV4-1
clone size: NA
J gene: TRBJ2-2

CDR3 protein: CASSELAGGLIF
V gene: TRBV6-1
clone size: NA
J gene: TRBJ2-7

CDR3 protein: CASSLFGGAQNEQFF
V gene: TRBV7-3
clone size: NA
J gene: TRBJ2-1

CDR3 protein: CASSPGTGGVYSNQPQHF
V gene: TRBV7-9
clone size: NA
J gene: TRBJ1-5

CDR3 protein: CASSHQGNGYTF
V gene: TRBV4-2
clone size: NA
J gene: TRBJ1-2

CDR3 protein: CASSLQGTGSPLHF
V gene: TRBV11-2
clone size: NA
J gene: TRBJ1-6

CDR3 protein: CASSYGQGRNSPLHF
V gene: TRBV18
clone size: NA
J gene: TRBJ1-6

CDR3 protein: CASSQDRAGGHNEQFF
V gene: TRBV3-1/TRBV3-2
clone size: NA
J gene: TRBJ2-1

CDR3 protein: CASSARLAANEQFF
V gene: TRBV7-2
clone size: once
J gene: TRBJ2-1

CDR3 protein: CASSERGQFYGYTF
V gene: TRBV2
clone size: NA
J gene: TRBJ1-2

CDR3 protein: CASSVRQTTDTQYF
V gene: TRBV9
clone size: NA
J gene: TRBJ2-3

CDR3 protein: CASNERRSGANVLTF
V gene: TRBV6-5
clone size: NA
J gene: TRBJ2-6

CDR3 protein: CASSSGFDNQPQHF
V gene: TRBV5-6
clone size: NA
J gene: TRBJ1-5

CDR3 protein: CASSYAGLAGNEQFF
V gene: TRBV5-5
clone size: NA
J gene: TRBJ2-1

CDR3 protein: CASSVDLGRGEKLFF
V gene: TRBV9
clone size: NA
J gene: TRBJ1-4

CDR3 protein: CASSLQGENTQYF
V gene: TRBV5-5
clone size: NA
J gene: TRBJ2-3

CDR3 protein: CASTNGGRDHEQYF
V gene: TRBV3-1/TRBV3-2
clone size: NA
J gene: TRBJ2-7

CDR3 protein: CASRSPQRGNGYTGELFF
V gene: TRBV19
clone size: NA
J gene: TRBJ2-2

CDR3 protein: CASSSDRGQPQHF
V gene: TRBV6-2/TRBV6-3
clone size: NA
J gene: TRBJ1-5

CDR3 protein: CASSPGTGNSPLHF
V gene: TRBV5-1
clone size: NA
J gene: TRBJ1-6

CDR3 protein: CASSLQTSGSVGELFF
V gene: TRBV5-1
clone size: NA
J gene: TRBJ2-2

CDR3 protein: CASRGSAATNEKLFF
V gene: TRBV28
clone size: NA
J gene: TRBJ1-4

CDR3 protein: CASSYLSEAFF
V gene: TRBV6-5
clone size: NA
J gene: TRBJ1-1

CDR3 protein: CASRPDYATNEKLFF
V gene: TRBV6-5
clone size: NA
J gene: TRBJ1-4